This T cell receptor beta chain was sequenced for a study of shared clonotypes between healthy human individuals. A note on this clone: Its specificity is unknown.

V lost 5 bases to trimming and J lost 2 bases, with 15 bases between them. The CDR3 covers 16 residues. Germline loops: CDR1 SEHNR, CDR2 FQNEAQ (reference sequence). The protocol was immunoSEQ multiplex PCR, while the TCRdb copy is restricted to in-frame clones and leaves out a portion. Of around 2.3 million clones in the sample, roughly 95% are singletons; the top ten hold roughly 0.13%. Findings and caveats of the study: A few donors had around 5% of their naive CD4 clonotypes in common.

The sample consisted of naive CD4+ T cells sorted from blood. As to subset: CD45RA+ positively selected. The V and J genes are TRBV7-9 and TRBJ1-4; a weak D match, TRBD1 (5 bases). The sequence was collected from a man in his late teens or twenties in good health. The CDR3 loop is CASSPRARGTNEKLFF. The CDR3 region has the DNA TGTGCCAGCAGCCCTAGGGCGCGGGGGACTAATGAAAAACTGTTTTTT.